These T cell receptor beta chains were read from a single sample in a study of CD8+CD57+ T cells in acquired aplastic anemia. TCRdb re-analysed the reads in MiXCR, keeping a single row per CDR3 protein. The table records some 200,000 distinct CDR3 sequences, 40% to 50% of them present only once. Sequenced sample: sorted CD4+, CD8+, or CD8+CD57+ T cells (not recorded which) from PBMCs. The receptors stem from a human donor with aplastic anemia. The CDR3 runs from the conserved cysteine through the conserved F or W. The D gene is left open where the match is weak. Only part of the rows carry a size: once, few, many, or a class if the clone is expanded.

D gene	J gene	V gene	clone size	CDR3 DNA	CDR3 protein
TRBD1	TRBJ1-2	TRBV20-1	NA	TGCAGTGCCAACGACAGGGCTAACTATGGCTACACCTTC	CSANDRANYGYTF
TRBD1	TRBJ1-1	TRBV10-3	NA	TGTGCAACTAAGACAGGGACTGAAGCTTTCTTT	CATKTGTEAFF
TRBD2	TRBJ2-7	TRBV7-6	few	TGTGCCAGCAGAGGGACTAGTCACGAGCAGTACTTC	CASRGTSHEQYF
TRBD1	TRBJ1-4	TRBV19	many	TGTGCCAGTAGTACCGGACAGGGGGCGGAAAAACTGTTTTTT	CASSTGQGAEKLFF
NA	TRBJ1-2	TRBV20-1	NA	TGCAGTGTGAGGGCAGGGCTAGAATTGTATGGCTACACCTTC	CSVRAGLELYGYTF
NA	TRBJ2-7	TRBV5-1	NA	TGCGCCAGCAGCCAAGTCAGGAGTTACGAGCAGTACTTC	CASSQVRSYEQYF
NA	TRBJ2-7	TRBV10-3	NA	TGTGCCATCAGGGAGGGGGCGCGGGAGCAGTACTTC	CAIREGAREQYF
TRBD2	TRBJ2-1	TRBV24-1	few	TGTGCCACCAGTGGAATAGCGGGGGCCACCAATGAGCAGTTCTTC	CATSGIAGATNEQFF
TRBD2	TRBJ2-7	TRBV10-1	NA	TGCGCCAGCAGTGCTAAGCGGGGGCTAACCTACGAGCAGTACTTC	CASSAKRGLTYEQYF
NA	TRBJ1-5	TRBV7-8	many	TGTGCCAGCAGCCTGCGAACCCATCAGCCCCAGCATTTT	CASSLRTHQPQHF
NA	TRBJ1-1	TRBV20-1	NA	TGCAGTGCTAGGGGGGGGGCGAACACTGAAGCTTTCTTT	CSARGGANTEAFF
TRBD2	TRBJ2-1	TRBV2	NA	TGTGCCAGCAGTGATGCGGGGGGGCCAGGTGAGCAGTTCTTC	CASSDAGGPGEQFF
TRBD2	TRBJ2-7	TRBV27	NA	TGTGCCAGCAGTTCCACTAGCGACTCCCCCTACGAGCAGTACTTC	CASSSTSDSPYEQYF
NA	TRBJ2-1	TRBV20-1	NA	TGCAGTGCGAGTGGATTCAGGGTCAATGAGCAGTTCTTC	CSASGFRVNEQFF
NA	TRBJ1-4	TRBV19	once	TGTGCCAGTAGTCCAGGGAGTGAAAAACTGTTTTTT	CASSPGSEKLFF
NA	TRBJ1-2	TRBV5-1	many	TGCGCCAGCAGGAACGGACCGGCGGATGGCTACACCTTC	CASRNGPADGYTF
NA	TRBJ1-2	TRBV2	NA	TGTGCCAGCAGACAAGCAGGGGAGGGCAGAGGCTACACCTTC	CASRQAGEGRGYTF
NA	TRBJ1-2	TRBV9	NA	TGTGCCAGCAGCGTAGGAACCTCAGCGGATGGCTACACCTTC	CASSVGTSADGYTF
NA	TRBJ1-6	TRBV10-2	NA	TGCGCCAGCAGTGAGGTCGGGGGGCTGAATTCACCCCTCCACTTT	CASSEVGGLNSPLHF
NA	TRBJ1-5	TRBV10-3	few	TGTGCCATCAGTGAAATGGGGGAAGGTCAGCCCCAGCATTTT	CAISEMGEGQPQHF
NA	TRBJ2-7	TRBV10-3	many	TGTGCCGCAACACTTTCTATGGGACACCCTTCCTACGAGCAGTACTTC	CAATLSMGHPSYEQYF
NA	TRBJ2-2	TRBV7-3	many	TGTGCCAGCAGCTTAATGACGGCCGGGACGAACACCGGGGAGCTGTTTTTT	CASSLMTAGTNTGELFF
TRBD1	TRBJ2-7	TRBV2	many	TGTGCCAGCGACCGGGACAGGGGGGAGCAGTACTTC	CASDRDRGEQYF
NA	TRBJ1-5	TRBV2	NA	TGTGCCAGCAGGAAACAGGATGGCAATCAGCCCCAGCATTTT	CASRKQDGNQPQHF
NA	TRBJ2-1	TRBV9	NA	TGTGCCAGCAGCCCCTTGGCCACAAGAAATGAGCAGTTCTTC	CASSPLATRNEQFF
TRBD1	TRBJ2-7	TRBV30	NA	TGTGCCTGGAGCACACCGACAGGGCGCGAGCAGTACTTC	CAWSTPTGREQYF
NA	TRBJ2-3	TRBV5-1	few	TGCTCCACAGCTAGCCGGAGCACAGATACGCAGTATTTT	CSTASRSTDTQYF
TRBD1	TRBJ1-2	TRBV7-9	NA	TGTGCCAGCAACCAGGGGGCCAGAGGCTACACCTTC	CASNQGARGYTF
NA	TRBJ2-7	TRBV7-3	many	TGTGCCAGCAGCTCATCATCAGGGATTTCCTACGAGCAGTACTTC	CASSSSSGISYEQYF
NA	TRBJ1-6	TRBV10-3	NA	TGTGCCACTAAGGAGGCGGCTTCACCCCTCCACTTT	CATKEAASPLHF
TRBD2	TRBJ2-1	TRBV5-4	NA	TGTGCCAGCAGCTTGATAGCGGGAGGGCCTAGGAATGAGCAGTTCTTC	CASSLIAGGPRNEQFF
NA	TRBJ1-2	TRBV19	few	TGTGCCAGTAGTGGGCACAGGGCGATCTATGGCTACACCTTC	CASSGHRAIYGYTF
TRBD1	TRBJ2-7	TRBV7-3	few	TGTGCCAGCAGCCGAACCGGGACAGGGAAATACGAGCAGTACTTC	CASSRTGTGKYEQYF
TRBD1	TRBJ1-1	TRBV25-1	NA	TGTGCCAGCGTTGCCGCAGGGGGCCCGAACACTGAAGCTTTCTTT	CASVAAGGPNTEAFF
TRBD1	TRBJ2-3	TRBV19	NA	TGTGCCAGTAGCGCCACAGGGGGGAAGGGGGATACGCAGTATTTT	CASSATGGKGDTQYF
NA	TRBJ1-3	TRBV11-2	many	TGTGCCAGCAGCTTGACCCTAAACACCATATATTTT	CASSLTLNTIYF
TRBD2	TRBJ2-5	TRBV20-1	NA	TGCAGTGCCGCGGGGGGGCAAGAGACCCAGTACTTC	CSAAGGQETQYF
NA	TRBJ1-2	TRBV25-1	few	TGTGCCAGCAGTGAATCCGGGAGTGGGCACGGCTACACCTTC	CASSESGSGHGYTF
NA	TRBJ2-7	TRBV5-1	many	TGCGCCAGCAGCTTCCAGGAGGGCTACGAGCAGTACTTC	CASSFQEGYEQYF
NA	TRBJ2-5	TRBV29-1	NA	TGCAGCGTTGAATTGTTACAGACCCAGTACTTC	CSVELLQTQYF
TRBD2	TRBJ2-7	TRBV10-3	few	TGTGCCAGCAGTACCGCCGGGACTATATCCGAGCAGTACTTC	CASSTAGTISEQYF
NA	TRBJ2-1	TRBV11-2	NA	TGTGCCAGCAGCTACCAGAGGGGGTACAATGAGCAGTTCTTC	CASSYQRGYNEQFF
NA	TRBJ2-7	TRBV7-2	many	TGTGCCAGCAGGAAGGGTGGAAGCTCCTACGAGCAGTACTTC	CASRKGGSSYEQYF
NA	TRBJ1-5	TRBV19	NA	TGTGCCAGTAAATCGTCTCTTAGCAATCAGCCCCAGCATTTT	CASKSSLSNQPQHF
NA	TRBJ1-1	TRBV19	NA	TGTGCCAGTAGCGGACTGGAGACACTGAACACTGAAGCTTTCTTT	CASSGLETLNTEAFF
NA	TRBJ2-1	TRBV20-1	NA	TGCAGTGCTAGGAGACTAGTCGATGAGCAGTTCTTC	CSARRLVDEQFF
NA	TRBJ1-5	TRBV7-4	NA	TGTGCCAGCAGCTTAGTGCCGAATCAGCCCCAGCATTTT	CASSLVPNQPQHF
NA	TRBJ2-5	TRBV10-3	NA	TGTGCCATCAGTGAGTCTAAGGGAACGGGAGAGACCCAGTACTTC	CAISESKGTGETQYF
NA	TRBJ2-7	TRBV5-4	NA	TGTGCCAGTAGTATCCGGGGGAGCTACGAGCAGTACTTC	CASSIRGSYEQYF
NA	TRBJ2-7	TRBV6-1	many	TGTGCCAGCAGCCAAACAGGGCCCGAGCAGTACTTC	CASSQTGPEQYF
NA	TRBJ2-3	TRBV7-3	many	TGTGCCAGCAGCTTAACAGGCGGGACAGATACGCAGTATTTT	CASSLTGGTDTQYF
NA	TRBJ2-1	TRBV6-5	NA	TGTGCCAGCAGTTACAAGTCCCAAAATGAGCAGTTCTTC	CASSYKSQNEQFF
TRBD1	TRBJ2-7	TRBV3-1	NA	TGTGCCAGCAGCCGGACAGGGGGGGTGTTTGAGCAGTACTTC	CASSRTGGVFEQYF
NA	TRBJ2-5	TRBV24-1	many	TGTGCCACCAGCATAGGGGAGACCCAGTACTTC	CATSIGETQYF